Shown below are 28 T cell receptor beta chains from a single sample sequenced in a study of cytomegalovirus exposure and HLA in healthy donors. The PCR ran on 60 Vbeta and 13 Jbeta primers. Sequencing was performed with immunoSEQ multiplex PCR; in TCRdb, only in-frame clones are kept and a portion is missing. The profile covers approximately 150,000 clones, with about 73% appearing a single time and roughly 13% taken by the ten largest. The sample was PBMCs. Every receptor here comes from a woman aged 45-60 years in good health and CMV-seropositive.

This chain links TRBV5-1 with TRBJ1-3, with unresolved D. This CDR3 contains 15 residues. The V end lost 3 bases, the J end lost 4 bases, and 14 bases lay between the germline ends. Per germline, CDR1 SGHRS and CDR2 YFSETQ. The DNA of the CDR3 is TGCGCCAGCAGCTCGAGCCCAGGATCCGGAAACACCATATATTTT. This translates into CASSSSPGSGNTIYF.

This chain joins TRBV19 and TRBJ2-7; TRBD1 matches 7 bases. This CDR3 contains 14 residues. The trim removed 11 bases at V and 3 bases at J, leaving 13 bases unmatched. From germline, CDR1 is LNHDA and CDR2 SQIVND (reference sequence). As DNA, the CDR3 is TGTGCCGCTGCCGCCTCCGGGACAGTCTACGAGCAGTACTTC. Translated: CAAAASGTVYEQYF. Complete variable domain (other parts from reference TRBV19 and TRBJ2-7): DGGITQSPKYLFRKEGQNVTLSCEQNLNHDAMYWYRQDPGQGLRLIYYSQIVNDFQKGDIAEGYSVSREKKESFPLTVTSAQKNPTAFYLCAAAASGTVYEQYFGPGTRLTVT.

CDR3: CASSPSPGTDTQYF. As DNA, the CDR3 is TGTGCCAGCAGCCCCTCGCCGGGGACAGATACGCAGTATTTT. The chain uses TRBV9 and TRBJ2-3; a weak D match, TRBD2 (5 bases). Germline lookup yields CDR1 SGDLS and CDR2 YYNGEE. Trimming took 4 bases from V and 3 from J, leaving 12 bases between them. The CDR3 consists of 14 residues. The variable domain in full, with the rest retrieved from reference TRBV9 and TRBJ2-3, is DSGVTQTPKHLITATGQRVTLRCSPRSGDLSVYWYQQSLDQGLQFLIQYYNGEERAKGNILERFSAQQFPDLHSELNLSSLELGDSALYFCASSPSPGTDTQYFGPGTRLTVL.

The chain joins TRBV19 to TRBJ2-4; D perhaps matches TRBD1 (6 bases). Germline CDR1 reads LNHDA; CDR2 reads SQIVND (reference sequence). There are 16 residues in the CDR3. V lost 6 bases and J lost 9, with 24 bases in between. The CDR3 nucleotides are TGTGCCAGTAGCTCTATCCCTACAGGGATAAGGGCCATTCAGTACTTC. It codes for CASSSIPTGIRAIQYF.

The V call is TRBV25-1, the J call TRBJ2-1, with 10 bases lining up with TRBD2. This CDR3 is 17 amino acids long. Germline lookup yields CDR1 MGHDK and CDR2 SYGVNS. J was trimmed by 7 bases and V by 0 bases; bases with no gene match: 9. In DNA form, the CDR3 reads TGTGCCAGCAGTGAATATTGGGGAGGACTAGCGGAAAATGAGCAGTTCTTC. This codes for CASSEYWGGLAENEQFF.

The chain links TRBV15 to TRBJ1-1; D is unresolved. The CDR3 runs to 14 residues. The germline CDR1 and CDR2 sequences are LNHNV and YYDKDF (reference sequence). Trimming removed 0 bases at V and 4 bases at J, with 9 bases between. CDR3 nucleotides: TGTGCCACCAGCAGAGATTTAAGCCTCACTGAAGCTTTCTTT. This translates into CATSRDLSLTEAFF.

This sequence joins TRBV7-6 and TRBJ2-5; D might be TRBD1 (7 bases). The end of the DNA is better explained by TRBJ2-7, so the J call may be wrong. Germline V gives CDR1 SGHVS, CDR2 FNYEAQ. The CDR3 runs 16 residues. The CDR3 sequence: CASSPAGRTGGNEQYF. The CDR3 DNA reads TGTGCCAGCAGCCCAGCAGGGAGGACAGGTGGGAACGAGCAGTACTTC.

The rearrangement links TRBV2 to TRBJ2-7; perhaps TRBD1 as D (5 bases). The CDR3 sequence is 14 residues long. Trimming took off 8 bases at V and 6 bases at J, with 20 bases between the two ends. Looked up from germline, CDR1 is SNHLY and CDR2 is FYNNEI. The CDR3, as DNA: TGTGCCAGCCAAGCGACAGTTAACGCGTTCGAGCAGTACTTC. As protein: CASQATVNAFEQYF.

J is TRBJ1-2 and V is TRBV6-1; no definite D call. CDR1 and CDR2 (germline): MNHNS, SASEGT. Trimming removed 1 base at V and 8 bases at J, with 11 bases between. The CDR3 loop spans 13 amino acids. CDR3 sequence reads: CASSEVNIGGYTF. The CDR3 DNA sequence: TGTGCCAGCAGTGAAGTGAACATCGGGGGCTACACCTTC.

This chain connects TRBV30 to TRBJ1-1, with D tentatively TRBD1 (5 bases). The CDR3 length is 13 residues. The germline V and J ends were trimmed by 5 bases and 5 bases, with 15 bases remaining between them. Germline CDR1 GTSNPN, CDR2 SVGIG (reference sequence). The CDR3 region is CAWGDGGGTEAFF. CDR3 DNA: TGTGCCTGGGGAGACGGGGGAGGGACTGAAGCTTTCTTT.

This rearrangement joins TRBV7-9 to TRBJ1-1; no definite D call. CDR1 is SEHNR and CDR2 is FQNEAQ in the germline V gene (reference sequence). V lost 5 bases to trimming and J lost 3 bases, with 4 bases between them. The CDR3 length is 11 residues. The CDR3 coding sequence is TGTGCCAGCAGCCCATACACTGAAGCTTTCTTT. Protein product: CASSPYTEAFF.

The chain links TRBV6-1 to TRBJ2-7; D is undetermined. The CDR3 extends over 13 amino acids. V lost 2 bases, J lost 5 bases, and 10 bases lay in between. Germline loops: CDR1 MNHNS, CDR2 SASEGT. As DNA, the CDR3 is TGTGCCAGCAGTGAAACGACATTAAACGAGCAGTACTTC. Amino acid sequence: CASSETTLNEQYF.

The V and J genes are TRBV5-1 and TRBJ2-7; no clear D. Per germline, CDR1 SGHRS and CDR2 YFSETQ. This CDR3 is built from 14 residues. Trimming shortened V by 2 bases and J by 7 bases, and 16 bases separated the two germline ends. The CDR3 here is CASSLSLVSREQYF. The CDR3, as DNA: TGCGCCAGCAGCTTATCTCTAGTGTCTCGGGAGCAGTACTTC.

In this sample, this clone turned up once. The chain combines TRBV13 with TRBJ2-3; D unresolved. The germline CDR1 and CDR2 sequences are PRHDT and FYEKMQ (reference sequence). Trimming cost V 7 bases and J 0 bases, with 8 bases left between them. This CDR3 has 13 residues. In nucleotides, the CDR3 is TGTGCCAGCACGTTGCGGAGCACAGATACGCAGTATTTT. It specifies CASTLRSTDTQYF.

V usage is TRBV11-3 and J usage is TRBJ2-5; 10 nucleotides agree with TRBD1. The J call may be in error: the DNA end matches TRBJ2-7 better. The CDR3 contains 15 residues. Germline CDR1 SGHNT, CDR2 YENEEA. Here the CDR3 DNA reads TGTGCCAGCAGCCCCCCGGGACAGGGGATCGACGAGCAGTACTTC. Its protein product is CASSPPGQGIDEQYF.

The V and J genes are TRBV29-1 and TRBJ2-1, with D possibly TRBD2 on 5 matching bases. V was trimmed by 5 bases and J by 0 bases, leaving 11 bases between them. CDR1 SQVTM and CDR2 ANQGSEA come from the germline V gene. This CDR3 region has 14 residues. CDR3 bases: TGCAGCGTTAGCGGAGAAAGCTCCTACAATGAGCAGTTCTTC. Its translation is CSVSGESSYNEQFF.

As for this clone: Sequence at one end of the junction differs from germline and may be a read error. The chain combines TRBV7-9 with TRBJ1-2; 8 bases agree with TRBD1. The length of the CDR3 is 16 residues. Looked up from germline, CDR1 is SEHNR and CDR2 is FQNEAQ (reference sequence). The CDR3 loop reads CSSSPYLDRVINGYTF. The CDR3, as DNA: TGTTCCAGCAGCCCATACTTGGACAGGGTAATCAATGGCTACACCTTC. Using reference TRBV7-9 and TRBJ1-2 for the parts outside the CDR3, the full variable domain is DTGVSQNPRHKITKRGQNVTFRCDPISEHNRLYWYRQTLGQGPEFLTYFQNEAQLEKSRLLSDRFSAERPKGSFSTLEIQRTEQGDSAMYLCSSSPYLDRVINGYTFGSGTRLTVV.

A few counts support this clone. In DNA, the CDR3 is TGTGCCAGCAGCGATAATCCTGAGTTGGTTCGCCCGCCCGCAGATACGCAGTATTTT. Its translation: CASSDNPELVRPPADTQYF. The chain joins TRBV9 to TRBJ2-3; D gene uncertain. This CDR3 comprises 19 residues. Germline lookup yields CDR1 SGDLS and CDR2 YYNGEE. Trimming took off 3 bases at V and 4 bases at J, with 27 bases between the two ends.

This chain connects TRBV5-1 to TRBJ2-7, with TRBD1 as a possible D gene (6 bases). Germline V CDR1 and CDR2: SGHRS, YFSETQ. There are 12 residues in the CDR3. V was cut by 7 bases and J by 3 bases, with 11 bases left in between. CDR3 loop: CASGEQGYEQYF. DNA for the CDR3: TGCGCCAGCGGAGAACAGGGCTACGAGCAGTACTTC.

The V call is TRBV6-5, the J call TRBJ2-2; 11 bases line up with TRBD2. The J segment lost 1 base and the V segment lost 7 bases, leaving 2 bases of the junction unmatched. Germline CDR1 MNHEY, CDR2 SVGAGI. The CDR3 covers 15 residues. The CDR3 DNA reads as TGTGCCAGCAATGGACTAGCGGGGAACACCGGGGAGCTGTTTTTT. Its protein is CASNGLAGNTGELFF.

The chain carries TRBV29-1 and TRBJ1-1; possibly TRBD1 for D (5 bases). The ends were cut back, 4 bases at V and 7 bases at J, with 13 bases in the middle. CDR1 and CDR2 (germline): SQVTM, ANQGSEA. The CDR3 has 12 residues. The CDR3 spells CSVGPGGGEAFF. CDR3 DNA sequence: TGCAGCGTTGGCCCTGGGGGGGGTGAAGCTTTCTTT.

CDR3 bases: TGTGCCAGCTCACCCGGACAGGTTTCCTCTGGGGCCAACGTCCTGACTTTC. Its protein product is CASSPGQVSSGANVLTF. The rearrangement links TRBV18 to TRBJ2-6; 7 bases fit TRBD1. The J segment lost 0 bases and the V segment lost 3 bases, leaving 5 bases of the junction unmatched. Germline loops: CDR1 KGHSH, CDR2 LQKENI. This CDR3 contains 17 residues.

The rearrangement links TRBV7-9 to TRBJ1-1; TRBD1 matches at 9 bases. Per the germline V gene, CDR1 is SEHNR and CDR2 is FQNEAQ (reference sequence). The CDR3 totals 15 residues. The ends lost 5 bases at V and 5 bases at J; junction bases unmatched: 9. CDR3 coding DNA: TGTGCCAGCAGCCCCTTTAGGACAGGGGAAACTGAAGCTTTCTTT. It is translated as CASSPFRTGETEAFF.

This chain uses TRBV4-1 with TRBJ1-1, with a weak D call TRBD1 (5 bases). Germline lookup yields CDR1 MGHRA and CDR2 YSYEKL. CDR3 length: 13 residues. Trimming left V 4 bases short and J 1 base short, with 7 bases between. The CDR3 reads CASSPTGNTEAFF. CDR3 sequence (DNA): TGCGCCAGCAGCCCTACAGGGAACACTGAAGCTTTCTTT.

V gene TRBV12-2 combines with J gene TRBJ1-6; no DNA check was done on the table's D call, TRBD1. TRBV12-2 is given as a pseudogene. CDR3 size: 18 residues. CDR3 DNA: TGTGCAAGTCGCTTAGCATTGGGAATGGGACAGTTTAATTCACCCCTCCACTTT. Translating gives CASRLALGMGQFNSPLHF.

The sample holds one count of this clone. The CDR3 nucleotides are TGTGCCATCAGCGCGGACAGGGAGCAGTTCTTC. It translates to CAISADREQFF. This chain joins TRBV10-3 and TRBJ2-1; 7 positions match TRBD1. V trimming: 6 bases; J trimming: 10 bases; junction bases outside the gene matches: 3. The CDR3 consists of 11 residues. Germline V gene data show CDR1 as ENHRY and CDR2 as SYGVKD.

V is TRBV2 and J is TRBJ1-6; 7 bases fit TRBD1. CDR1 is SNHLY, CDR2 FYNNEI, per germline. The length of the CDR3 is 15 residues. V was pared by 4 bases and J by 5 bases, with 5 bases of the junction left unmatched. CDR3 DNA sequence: TGTGCCAGCAGTGGGGACAGTTTTAATAATTCACCCCTCCACTTT. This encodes CASSGDSFNNSPLHF.

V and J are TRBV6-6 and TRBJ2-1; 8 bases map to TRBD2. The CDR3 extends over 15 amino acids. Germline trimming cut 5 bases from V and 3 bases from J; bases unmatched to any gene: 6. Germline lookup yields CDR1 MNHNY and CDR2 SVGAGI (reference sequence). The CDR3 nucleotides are TGTGCCAGCAGTCAAAGCGGGGGTAACTACAATGAGCAGTTCTTC. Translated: CASSQSGGNYNEQFF.